The 24 T cell receptor beta chains below all came from one sample that was sequenced in a study of T-cell reconstitution after alpha-beta-depleted transplantation in children. Unique molecular identifiers were incorporated during preparation of the TCRbeta library. MiXCR was run by TCRdb on the PCR reads, yielding one entry per CDR3 protein. The sample has about 290,000 distinct CDR3 sequences, around 7.3% seen once; the top ten hold around 10%. Notes on the study in general: Once a year had passed after transplant, T-cell counts and diversity came mostly from newly produced T cells.

For these receptors, no antigen is known. The sample was peripheral blood, taken 360 days after TCRalphabeta/CD19-depleted stem cell transplant. These receptors all come from a female patient under 10 years old who had a stem cell transplant for Fanconi anemia, so the T cells may come from the graft donor.

In this sample, this clonotype turned up many times. The gene calls are TRBV9 and TRBJ2-1; maybe TRBD1 (6 bases). This CDR3 comprises 15 residues. The germline V and J ends were trimmed by 0 bases and 4 bases, with 11 bases remaining between them. CDR1 and CDR2 from the germline V gene are SGDLS and YYNGEE. As DNA, the CDR3 is TGTGCCAGCAGCGTAGAGGGGGACCATTACAATGAGCAGTTCTTC. Protein product: CASSVEGDHYNEQFF.

This clonotype was detected many times. The V gene is TRBV6-5, the J gene TRBJ2-3, with D unresolved. Deletions cut 0 bases from V and 2 bases from J, with 12 bases between. This CDR3 spans 16 amino acids. The germline V gene has CDR1 MNHEY and CDR2 SVGAGI. CDR3 amino acids: CASSYSADPITDTQYF. The CDR3 bases are TGTGCCAGCAGTTACTCTGCGGACCCTATCACAGATACGCAGTATTTT.

In its sample, this clonotype was seen a few times. Here the CDR3 DNA reads TGCAGTGCTAGACATTCTGGACAGGGCGGAGAGACCCAGTACTTC. It yields the protein CSARHSGQGGETQYF. This sequence joins TRBV20-1 and TRBJ2-5; 8 bases align to TRBD1. The germline gives CDR1 DFQATT, CDR2 SNEGSKA (reference sequence). The CDR3 is 15 amino acids. V dropped 2 bases and J dropped 4; count of bases not matched to a gene: 9.

This clonotype was picked up many times. The chain uses TRBV9 and TRBJ2-1; no reliable D call. Germline-derived CDR1 and CDR2 are SGDLS and YYNGEE. V was clipped by 2 bases and J by 8 bases, with 11 bases between them. The CDR3 has 13 residues. This CDR3 reads CASSVYGWDEQFF. In DNA, the CDR3 is TGTGCCAGCAGCGTCTACGGTTGGGATGAGCAGTTCTTC. Combining the CDR3 with reference TRBV9 and TRBJ2-1 gives the whole variable domain DSGVTQTPKHLITATGQRVTLRCSPRSGDLSVYWYQQSLDQGLQFLIQYYNGEERAKGNILERFSAQQFPDLHSELNLSSLELGDSALYFCASSVYGWDEQFFGPGTRLTVL.

This clonotype was picked up many times. The chain combines TRBV6-5 with TRBJ2-7; 7 positions agree with TRBD2. Germline V gene sequence: CDR1 MNHEY, CDR2 SVGAGI. Trimming took 2 bases from V and 2 from J; bases not matched to a gene: 3. The length of the CDR3 is 14 residues. The DNA for the CDR3 is TGTGCCAGCAGTTACGGGGGGGGAGCCTACGAGCAGTACTTC. It is translated as CASSYGGGAYEQYF.

This clonotype was seen at least ten times. The chain carries TRBV6-5 and TRBJ2-2, with 8 positions matching TRBD1. The CDR3 spans 18 residues. The ends lost 1 base at V and 2 bases at J; junction bases unmatched: 9. Germline loops: CDR1 MNHEY, CDR2 SVGAGI. The CDR3 region is CASSYFYQGAKNTGELFF. CDR3 sequence (DNA): TGTGCCAGCAGTTACTTTTACCAGGGGGCGAAAAACACCGGGGAGCTGTTTTTT.

Many counts were recorded for this clonotype. The chain is built from TRBV9 and TRBJ2-1; 7 bases agree with TRBD2. J lost 0 bases, V lost 0 bases, and 0 bases had no gene match. CDR1 and CDR2 from the germline V gene are SGDLS and YYNGEE. This CDR3 is built from 15 residues. For the CDR3, the DNA is TGTGCCAGCAGCGTAGTAGCGGGCTCCTACAATGAGCAGTTCTTC. Its translation: CASSVVAGSYNEQFF.

At least ten counts were recorded for this clonotype. As DNA, the CDR3 is TGTGCCAGCAGCCAAGATGGGCGCCCCTACGAGCAGTACTTC. Residues: CASSQDGRPYEQYF. V gene TRBV4-2 combines with J gene TRBJ2-7; D ambiguous. Per the germline V gene, CDR1 is LGHNA and CDR2 is YNFKEQ. V was shortened by 0 bases and J by 2 bases, with 8 bases between the two germline ends. CDR3 length: 14 amino acids.

About this clonotype: A read error may explain this, as a much larger clone is one base away. This sequence joins TRBV6-2 or TRBV6-3 and TRBJ2-4; D is tentatively TRBD1 or TRBD2 (5 bases each). The germline gives CDR1 MNHEY, CDR2 SVGEGT. V shed 2 bases and J shed 7 bases, with 27 bases lying between them. CDR3 size: 19 residues. Here the CDR3 reads CASSYGDPRLFPFWNIQYF. The CDR3 nucleotides are TGTGCCAGCAGTTACGGGGACCCAAGATTGTTTCCATTTTGGAACATTCAGTACTTC.

This clonotype was detected many times. The chain joins TRBV5-1 to TRBJ1-4; a weak D match, TRBD1 (5 bases). V was shortened by 2 bases and J by 3 bases, with 11 bases between the two germline ends. CDR1 is SGHRS and CDR2 is YFSETQ in the germline V gene. The CDR3 sequence is 15 residues long. CDR3 sequence (DNA): TGCGCCAGCAGCTTTCGGGGGTCTTCTAATGAAAAACTGTTTTTT. Its protein product is CASSFRGSSNEKLFF.

This clonotype was detected only a few times. This chain connects TRBV6-5 to TRBJ2-2; 8 bases are a match to TRBD1. V shed 0 bases, J shed 3 bases, and the junction held 9 bases outside the gene matches. This CDR3 spans 18 amino acids. Germline CDR1 and CDR2: MNHEY and SVGAGI. The CDR3: CASSYSPDRGRHTGELFF. The DNA of the CDR3 is TGTGCCAGCAGTTACTCGCCCGACAGGGGCCGACACACCGGGGAGCTGTTTTTT.

This clonotype was counted between two and nine times. This rearrangement joins TRBV10-3 to TRBJ1-3; D is uncertain. This CDR3 has 12 residues. The V end lost 10 bases, the J end lost 1 base, and 8 bases lay between the germline ends. Germline V gene data show CDR1 as ENHRY and CDR2 as SYGVKD. The CDR3 loop is CATIRSGNTIYF. The CDR3 DNA sequence: TGTGCCACCATAAGATCTGGAAACACCATATATTTT.

This clonotype has a handful of counts. The chain employs TRBV4-2 and TRBJ2-1; 11 bases match TRBD2. CDR3 length equals 20 residues. The J segment lost 3 bases and the V segment lost 0 bases, leaving 13 bases of the junction unmatched. In germline, CDR1 is LGHNA, CDR2 YNFKEQ. CDR3 DNA sequence: TGTGCCAGCAGCCAAGATCGAGGAAGGCTAGCGGGAGGTGACTACAATGAGCAGTTCTTC. Protein product: CASSQDRGRLAGGDYNEQFF.

This clonotype was found a few times. The chain combines TRBV28 with TRBJ2-5; perhaps TRBD1 as D (6 bases). The germline CDR1 and CDR2 sequences are MDHEN and SYDVKM. The CDR3 is made up of 11 amino acids. Trimming cost V 7 bases and J 4 bases, with 7 bases left between them. The CDR3 sequence: CASKQGETQYF. CDR3 DNA sequence: TGTGCCAGCAAACAGGGAGAGACCCAGTACTTC.

This clonotype was detected only a few times. This rearrangement joins TRBV20-1 to TRBJ2-7; possible D gene TRBD2, 6 bases. V lost 4 bases and J 2 bases, leaving 24 bases between the germline ends. This CDR3 is built from 17 residues. Germline V gene sequence: CDR1 DFQATT, CDR2 SNEGSKA (reference sequence). CDR3 DNA: TGCAGTGCTACTTCCCCCACGGTGGGAGGCAACACCTACGAGCAGTACTTC. It specifies CSATSPTVGGNTYEQYF.

The chain combines TRBV27 with TRBJ2-7; tentatively, D is TRBD1 (6 bases). Looked up from germline, CDR1 is MNHEY and CDR2 is SMNVEV (reference sequence). Between the trimmed V and J ends, which lost 0 bases and 3 bases, there was a span of 9 bases. The CDR3 spans 14 residues. The CDR3 spells CASSLSTGRYEQYF. DNA of the CDR3: TGTGCCAGCAGTTTATCGACAGGACGCTACGAGCAGTACTTC.

In this sample, this clonotype turned up many times. This rearrangement joins TRBV7-9 to TRBJ1-1, with D perhaps TRBD1 (6 bases). Germline V CDR1 and CDR2: SEHNR, FQNEAQ (reference sequence). The CDR3 runs to 13 residues. V lost 7 bases to trimming and J lost 2 bases, with 11 bases between them. The DNA of the CDR3 is TGTGCCAGCAAATTACAGGGAAACACTGAAGCTTTCTTT. Its translation is CASKLQGNTEAFF.

The chain has TRBV7-9 and TRBJ1-2; no definite D call. The CDR3 runs to 14 residues. The germline V gene encodes CDR1 SEHNR and CDR2 FQNEAQ (reference sequence). The V end lost 4 bases, the J end lost 8 bases, and 17 bases lay between the germline ends. CDR3 DNA sequence: TGTGCCAGCAGCTCGACTGTTTCCCTTCAGGGCTACACCTTC. Protein: CASSSTVSLQGYTF.

The V and J genes are TRBV20-1 and TRBJ1-1; D is possibly TRBD1 (6 bases). V was shortened by 5 bases and J by 10 bases, with 26 bases between the two germline ends. The germline CDR1 and CDR2 sequences are DFQATT and SNEGSKA (reference sequence). This CDR3 has 15 amino acids. CDR3 DNA sequence: TGCAGTGCTGCCCTCCGCCTAAACAGGGTTAAAGGAGCTTTCTTT. Its protein product is CSAALRLNRVKGAFF.

The chain combines TRBV10-3 with TRBJ2-3; D gene uncertain. Trimming removed 10 bases at V and 2 bases at J, with 22 bases between. The CDR3 is 16 residues long. Germline V CDR1 and CDR2: ENHRY, SYGVKD. CDR3 nucleotides: TGTGCCACCGCATCCTACTCAGAAGCCTACACAGATACGCAGTATTTT. Amino acid sequence: CATASYSEAYTDTQYF.

The chain carries TRBV7-9 and TRBJ2-7; 7 nucleotides align to TRBD1. Germline V gene data show CDR1 as SEHNR and CDR2 as FQNEAQ (reference sequence). The length of the CDR3 is 14 residues. After removal of 5 bases from V and 5 bases from J, the junction contained 9 bases not matched to a gene. Here the CDR3 reads CASSLPGQFHEQYF. CDR3 DNA: TGTGCCAGCAGCCTACCGGGACAGTTCCACGAGCAGTACTTC. The whole variable domain, remainder taken from reference TRBV7-9 and TRBJ2-7, is DTGVSQNPRHKITKRGQNVTFRCDPISEHNRLYWYRQTLGQGPEFLTYFQNEAQLEKSRLLSDRFSAERPKGSFSTLEIQRTEQGDSAMYLCASSLPGQFHEQYFGPGTRLTVT.

The chain has TRBV7-8 and TRBJ1-5, with 8 bases matching TRBD1. After removal of 5 bases from V and 4 bases from J, the junction contained 16 bases not matched to a gene. This CDR3 is built from 18 residues. The germline gives CDR1 SGHVS, CDR2 FQNEAQ. CDR3 loop: CASSLRQGRIPLNQPQHF. The CDR3 bases are TGTGCCAGCAGCCTTCGACAGGGGCGAATTCCACTTAATCAGCCCCAGCATTTT.

V and J are TRBV5-1 and TRBJ2-7; TRBD2 aligns across 8 bases. Trimming at V came to 0 bases and at J to 0 bases, leaving 20 bases not matched to a gene. Germline loops: CDR1 SGHRS, CDR2 YFSETQ. This CDR3 is 21 amino acids long. CDR3 region: CASSLVEEAGDPPRSSYEQYF. DNA for the CDR3: TGCGCCAGCAGCTTGGTGGAGGAAGCGGGGGACCCTCCCCGCAGCTCCTACGAGCAGTACTTC.

This clonotype was detected ten times or more. V is TRBV5-1 and J is TRBJ2-3, with a possible D match to TRBD2 (6 bases). V lost 0 bases, J lost 5 bases, and 13 bases lay in between. Per germline, CDR1 SGHRS and CDR2 YFSETQ. The CDR3 covers 15 residues. The CDR3 spells CASSLVDGGLDTQYF. The CDR3 DNA sequence: TGCGCCAGCAGCTTGGTTGACGGGGGTCTAGATACGCAGTATTTT.